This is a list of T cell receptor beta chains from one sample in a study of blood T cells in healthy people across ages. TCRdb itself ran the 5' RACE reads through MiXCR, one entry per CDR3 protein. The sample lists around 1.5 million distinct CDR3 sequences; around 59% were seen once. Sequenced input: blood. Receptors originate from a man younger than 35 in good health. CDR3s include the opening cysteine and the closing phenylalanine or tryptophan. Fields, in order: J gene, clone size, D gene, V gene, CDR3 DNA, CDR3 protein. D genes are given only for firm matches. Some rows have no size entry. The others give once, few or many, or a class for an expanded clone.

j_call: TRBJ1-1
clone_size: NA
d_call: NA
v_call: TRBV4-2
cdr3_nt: TGTGCCAGCAGCCAGGGGTCCGTTTTCTTT
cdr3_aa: CASSQGSVFF

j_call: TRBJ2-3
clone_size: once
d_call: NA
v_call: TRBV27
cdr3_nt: TGTGCCAGCAGTCAGAAGGACGGGCTTAGCACAGATACGCAGTATTTT
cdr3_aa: CASSQKDGLSTDTQYF

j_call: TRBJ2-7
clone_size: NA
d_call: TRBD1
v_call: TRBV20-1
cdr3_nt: TGCAGTGCTAGAGATTCCCGAGGGGGCAAGATCTACGAGCAGTACTTC
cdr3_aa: CSARDSRGGKIYEQYF

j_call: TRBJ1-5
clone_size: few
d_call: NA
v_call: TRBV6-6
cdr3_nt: TGTGCCAGCAGTTTACTCCCAAGGGGGACCTACAATCAGCCCCAGCATTTT
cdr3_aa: CASSLLPRGTYNQPQHF

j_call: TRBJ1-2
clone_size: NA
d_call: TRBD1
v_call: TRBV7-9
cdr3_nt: TGTGCCAGCAGCCGGGCCGCAGGGGGAGGCTACACCTTC
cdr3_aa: CASSRAAGGGYTF

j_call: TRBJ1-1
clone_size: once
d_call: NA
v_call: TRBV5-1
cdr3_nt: TGCGCCAGCAGCTTGGACGGTAGGACCCCTGAAGCTTTCTTT
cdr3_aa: CASSLDGRTPEAFF

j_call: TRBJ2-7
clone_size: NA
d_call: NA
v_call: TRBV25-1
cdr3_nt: TGTGCCAGCAAAAGTCTGGTCCCCTCCTACGAGCAGTACTTC
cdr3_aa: CASKSLVPSYEQYF

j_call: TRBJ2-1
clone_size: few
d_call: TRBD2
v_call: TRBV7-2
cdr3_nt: TGTGCCAGCAGATCATCTTCGGGACTAGCGGGGAACAATGAGCAGTTCTTC
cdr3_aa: CASRSSSGLAGNNEQFF

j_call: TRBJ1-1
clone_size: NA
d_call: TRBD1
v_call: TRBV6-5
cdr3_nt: TGTGCCAGCAGTTACGGACAGGGGAGTTACATGAACACTGAAGCTTTCTTT
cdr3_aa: CASSYGQGSYMNTEAFF

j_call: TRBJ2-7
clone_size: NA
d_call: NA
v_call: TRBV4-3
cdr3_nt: TGCGCCAGCAGCCCCACCCGGACAGTCTCCTACGAGCAGTACTTC
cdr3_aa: CASSPTRTVSYEQYF

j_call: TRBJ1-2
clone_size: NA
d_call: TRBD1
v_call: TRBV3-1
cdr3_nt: TGTGCCAGCAGCCAAGAGGACAGGGGGCTTGGCTACACCTTC
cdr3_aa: CASSQEDRGLGYTF